Reported below is one T cell receptor beta chain. This clone appeared a few times. Its antigen is currently not known. No much larger clonotype is one base removed from it; base qualities were not supplied. Via the germline V gene (reference sequence), CDR1 is PRHDT and CDR2 FYEKMQ. The cysteine opens and the phenylalanine closes a CDR3 of 18 amino acids. Only the CDR3 region is kept as DNA, spanning 54 bases read in frame from base 1. Compared with germline, V lacks 5 bases and J lacks 4 bases; bases without a gene match: 19. These data come from a study of cytomegalovirus exposure and HLA in healthy donors (dated by TCRdb to between 2016 and 2019). As for the study more broadly: An earlier analysis of approximately 550 of the donors reported 250 to 300 Gb of sequence data and about 100 million unique TCR beta sequences from some 180 million T cells. To study patterns of TCR occurrence, a later analysis re-analyzed previously published TCR beta repertoires from 650 to 750 donors and added high-resolution HLA genotyping. In the later analysis, no new phenotypic data were used to find candidate immune exposures; instead, reliance was placed on TCR beta sequences and their occurrence across donors. Around 330 gigabases of sequencing data and tens of millions of unique TCR sequences made up an early release that covered 500 to 650 HLA-typed donors. Among the roughly 400 genotyped donors, approximately 81% belonged to the genetic ancestry cluster associated with self-reported Caucasian donors. The study used immunosequencing to profile the T cell repertoires of approximately 640 subjects and linked those repertoires to cytomegalovirus serostatus. A later genetic analysis used genome-wide SNP genotypes for 398 of the 666 donors, treating that subset as a discovery cohort. High-throughput TCR immunosequencing, statistical association of individual TCRs with disease status, and machine learning were combined to predict cytomegalovirus infection status. All discovery cohort repertoires had been generated on a single sequencing platform. The number of typed donors differed by locus: about 620-640 for A, B, C, DRB1 and DQB1; 500 to 550 for DQA1; 600 to 610 for DPA1; and around 450 for DPB1. Donor age, sex, ethnicity and CMV serostatus were compiled alongside the repertoire data. In an earlier analysis of roughly 600 of the donors, high-throughput TCR beta sequencing was used to judge whether each TCR beta V gene segment behaved as functional or pseudogenic. Besides the first cohort of 550 to 750 subjects, a separate validation cohort made up of over 95 different subjects was used. Among about 360 genotyped donors of the cohort, an average of roughly 240,000 unique TCR beta nucleotide sequences were sequenced per donor, roughly 20% of them non-productive. A few DR-DQ haplotypes were handled as single units for association and clustering because linkage in the cohort was strong. The aim of the study was to test whether cataloging public T cell receptors could identify signatures of past pathogen exposure. HLA typing covered class I and class II loci at four-digit resolution.

Libraries were built with the immunoSEQ multiplex PCR assay. A mixture of 60 forward primers for TCR Vbeta segments and 13 reverse primers for TCR Jbeta segments was used in the multiplex PCR. A multiplex PCR assay on genomic DNA amplified the CDR3 region of rearranged TCR beta genes. The Illumina HiSeq System was used to sequence the amplified TCR beta libraries as 87-base-pair reads. As for how the authors treated the data: In a later analysis, roughly 80 million unique TCR beta chains were counted across the roughly 610 repertoires, and roughly 10 million of these chains were shared by at least two donors. To remove PCR and sequencing errors, raw reads were error-corrected and collapsed into unique sequences using a nearest-neighbor algorithm that merged closely related sequences. To assign V, D and J gene segments, CDR3 sequences were aligned to IMGT reference sequences. For a sequence to be retained, a match of at least six nucleotides was required to both a V gene segment and a J gene segment. Rearrangements were called productive when the CDR3 lacked stop codons and stayed in frame with V and J; all others were non-productive. CDR3 was defined by IMGT convention, running from the second conserved V-encoded cysteine to the conserved J-encoded phenylalanine. The earlier analysis of 450 to 750 of the donors excluded any sequence lacking an unambiguous match to a single V gene segment. An earlier analysis of fewer than 650 of the donors classified V segments as functional when productive rearrangements were above 56.7% and as segregating when the standard deviation between donors was above 5%. To diagnose cytomegalovirus status from the catalog of TCR beta chain sequences, a statistical classification framework was built. V and J gene assignment, in a later analysis, came from comparing TCR nucleotide sequences with IMGT/GENE-DB human TR gene sequences. In a later analysis, CDR3 sequences and most-parsimonious VDJ recombination scenarios were assigned using the TCRdist pipeline. In a later analysis, each TCR beta chain was defined by its CDR3 amino acid sequence together with its V-gene family, and reads lacking a unique V-gene family were excluded. As a way to deal with suspected cross-contamination and a sequencing artifact, a later analysis dropped nearly 600 nucleotide sequences that were highly shared and had low generation probability. In a later analysis, a clonal expansion index for each public chain was calculated from normalized within-repertoire ranks of inferred template counts. A later analysis computed generation probabilities with a VDJ recombination model fitted to out-of-frame rearrangements, and checked the results against IGoR. In a later analysis, hypergeometric tests were used to score TCR-TCR, TCR-HLA and TCR-CMV co-occurrence, with a repertoire-size bias correction applied to TCR pairs. A later analysis estimated false discovery rates by permuting HLA or CMV assignments 20 times. In a later analysis, co-occurring TCRs were grouped with DBSCAN, and TCRdist sequence similarity was added when clustering was performed within HLA-allele-positive subsets. Repertoires with fewer than 30,000 or more than 120,000 public chains were left out of co-occurrence clustering, as were four to six repertoires with anomalous nucleotide sharing. The immuneACCESS repertoire file appears here via TCRdb, limited to in-frame rearrangements. These files lack a portion of the clones; in checked studies, under half of the deficit traces to unresolved V genes, and the cause of the others is not known. The V and J calls and clone size were taken over from that table, and D and trimming were inferred from the DNA. This sample is represented by 70,000 to 100,000 clones; roughly 63% of them were singletons. Approximately 2.9% of the sample is held by the ten biggest clonotypes.

The cohort comprised hundreds of healthy bone marrow donors. Cohort members were all nominally healthy when sampled, although unrecorded immune exposures were likely present. The donor tested CMV seronegative, placing the donor among the 300 to 450 seronegative members of the cohort. A peripheral blood sample was collected from each donor, and TCR beta sequencing was performed on peripheral blood mononuclear cells. Genomic DNA extraction from the blood cell samples was performed with the Qiagen DNeasy Blood Extraction Kit. Paper-wide results and their limitations: V-gene and J-gene trimming of TCR beta chains was associated with a missense DCLRE1C variant in a later genetic analysis, and the association was replicated in an independent cohort. Correlated functional status among segregating V segments might be attributable to linkage disequilibrium, but an unknown experimental factor could not be ruled out. A later genetic analysis reported fewer N-insertions in productive TCRs among donors in an Asian-associated ancestry cluster than the approximately 670-donor mean. A few of the identified cytomegalovirus-associated TCR beta chains were confirmed in vitro to be specific for cytomegalovirus antigens. While some public TCRs were present in many individuals, most TCR sequences turned up only very rarely across donors. A later analysis found that TCR association rates varied across HLA loci, with DRB1 alleles showing the most associated TCRs and HLA-C alleles the fewest. Because the 87-base-pair reads could not distinguish some IMGT-functional V segments, including TRBV6-2 and TRBV6-3, those segments were excluded. A further reported finding was that TCR beta sequences accurately predicted the HLA-A and HLA-B alleles for most subjects in the first cohort. Roughly uniform sequencing depth across donors was assumed in presence/absence analyses, although this assumption may not hold. The earlier analysis of fewer than 750 of the donors excluded roughly 17 rarely observed V segments, including chromosome 9 orphons, because counts were too low. The classifier was reported to diagnose cytomegalovirus status with high specificity and sensitivity in both the original and validation cohorts. When HLA alleles, especially DR and DQ, strongly co-occurred, attributing TCR associations to individual alleles was difficult. A total of roughly 160 TCR beta chains were listed by the study as associated with cytomegalovirus. Specific HLA alleles were associated with about 17,000 TCR beta sequences at a false discovery rate of 0.05 in a later analysis. In an earlier analysis of 500 to 650 of the donors, most TCR beta V segments appeared in productive rearrangements about 87% or about 30% of the time, broadly matching IMGT annotations. Compared with equally common non-associated chains, HLA-associated TCR beta chains in a later analysis were more clonally expanded and had lower generation probabilities. It was suggested by the authors that the approach could potentially be generalized to other disease states and immunological phenotypes. Immune exposure information for the cohort was limited to CMV serostatus. This cohort had only TCR beta chains sequenced, and the lack of alpha or paired-chain data limited which features could be detected. Because HLA typing was missing for some donors at each locus, association tests included only the typed subset. In a later analysis, most CMV-associated TCR beta chains were found to appear HLA-restricted, with HLA associations seemingly driven largely by CMV exposure. A group of highly shared sequence variants was considered likely to be a technical artifact of the sequencing pipeline. Several of the top co-occurrence clusters appeared to be linked to parvovirus B19, influenza, CMV and Epstein-Barr virus, according to a later analysis.

This chain joins TRBV13 to TRBJ2-5, with TRBD2 identical over 7 junction bases. The TCR was taken from a man aged 45-65 years in good health and CMV-seronegative. Source material: PBMCs. The CDR3 in this case is CASSPSGTTVRLVETQYF. The nucleotides are TGTGCCAGCAGCCCCTCCGGGACTACCGTCCGATTGGTAGAGACCCAGTACTTC.